The 17 T cell receptor beta chains listed next were all sequenced from one sample in a study of beta chain features in type 1 diabetes. The sequenced template was cDNA made from the entire isolated RNA. Sequencing was performed with immunoSEQ multiplex PCR; in TCRdb, only in-frame clones are kept and a portion is missing. The sample has fewer than 25,000 clones, approximately 50% seen once; the top ten hold about 0.45%. Material for sequencing was stem cell memory CD4+ T cells from blood. The origin of the receptors is a man aged 18 to 30 in good health.

This chain links TRBV18 with TRBJ2-7; a weak D match, TRBD2 (6 bases). The CDR3 sequence is 11 residues long. Trimming took 6 bases from V and 7 from J, leaving 10 bases between them. The germline CDR1 and CDR2 sequences are KGHSH and LQKENI. The CDR3 region has the DNA TGTGCCAGCTCCCTCGCGGGGGAGCAGTACTTC. This translates into CASSLAGEQYF.

This clone was seen only a few times. J is TRBJ2-7 and V is TRBV6-5; 9 nucleotides align to TRBD1. The CDR3 loop spans 14 amino acids. Trimming at V came to 2 bases and at J to 3 bases, leaving 2 bases not matched to a gene. Germline V gene data show CDR1 as MNHEY and CDR2 as SVGAGI. The CDR3 spells CASSYRQGGYEQYF. Here the CDR3 DNA reads TGTGCCAGCAGTTACCGACAGGGGGGCTACGAGCAGTACTTC.

V gene TRBV19 combines with J gene TRBJ2-1, with D possibly matching TRBD2 (5 bases). Looked up from germline, CDR1 is LNHDA and CDR2 is SQIVND (reference sequence). CDR3 length: 15 amino acids. The V end lost 4 bases, the J end lost 12 bases, and 22 bases lay between the germline ends. As DNA, the CDR3 is TGTGCCAGTAGTACTCGCAATAAACCCCGTCGGGGGCAGTTCTTC. It encodes CASSTRNKPRRGQFF.

V usage is TRBV18 and J usage is TRBJ2-7; TRBD2 agrees at 8 bases. V was pared by 2 bases and J by 5 bases, with 11 bases of the junction left unmatched. CDR1 and CDR2 (germline): KGHSH, LQKENI. The CDR3 sequence is 16 residues long. CDR3: CASSPSGGLPVDEQYF. DNA of the CDR3: TGTGCCAGCTCACCATCGGGGGGGCTACCGGTGGACGAGCAGTACTTC.

There are a few counts of this clone. The V and J genes are TRBV19 and TRBJ2-7; D is uncertain. Germline V gives CDR1 LNHDA, CDR2 SQIVND (reference sequence). The CDR3 loop spans 14 amino acids. Trimming left V 5 bases short and J 2 bases short, with 13 bases between. The CDR3 DNA sequence: TGTGCCAGTAGTTCTCAGGTCAGGACCTACGAGCAGTACTTC. It yields the protein CASSSQVRTYEQYF.

There are a few counts of this clone. The chain employs TRBV30 and TRBJ1-3; maybe TRBD1 (6 bases). Germline V gives CDR1 GTSNPN, CDR2 SVGIG (reference sequence). The V end was cut by 0 bases, the J end by 0 bases, with 9 bases between. The length of the CDR3 is 15 residues. The CDR3 region is CAWSVSRGSGNTIYF. The CDR3 region has the DNA TGTGCCTGGAGTGTATCCAGGGGCTCTGGAAACACCATATATTTT.

The chain combines TRBV5-1 with TRBJ2-7; 10 bases fit TRBD2. Looked up from germline, CDR1 is SGHRS and CDR2 is YFSETQ. The ends lost 3 bases at V and 2 bases at J; junction bases unmatched: 2. This CDR3 contains 14 residues. CDR3 sequence reads: CASSSGLATYEQYF. The CDR3 DNA follows: TGCGCCAGCAGCTCGGGACTAGCGACCTACGAGCAGTACTTC.

This clone was found a few times. The rearrangement joins TRBV11-1 to TRBJ2-1, with TRBD2 as a possible D gene (6 bases). Germline V gene data show CDR1 as SGHAT and CDR2 as FQDESV (reference sequence). Trimming stripped 0 bases from V and 7 bases from J, with 16 bases between. The CDR3 is 16 amino acids. CDR3 residues: CASSLALGGTNNEQFF. As DNA, the CDR3 is TGTGCCAGCAGCTTAGCGCTCGGGGGTACGAATAATGAGCAGTTCTTC.

This clone was picked up one time. The chain has TRBV6-5 and TRBJ1-2; 10 bases agree with TRBD1. Per the germline V gene, CDR1 is MNHEY and CDR2 is SVGAGI. J lost 4 bases, V lost 6 bases, and 5 bases had no gene match. This CDR3 contains 14 residues. The CDR3: CASSQGQGSYGYTF. The CDR3 DNA sequence: TGTGCCAGCAGCCAGGGACAGGGGAGCTATGGCTACACCTTC.

This clone was picked up a small number of times. This chain connects TRBV7-9 to TRBJ2-5; TRBD1 might be the D (5 bases). The CDR3 is made up of 14 amino acids. Germline CDR1 reads SEHNR; CDR2 reads FQNEAQ (reference sequence). With 2 bases removed from V and 3 bases from J, the gap between germline ends came to 10 bases. Here the CDR3 DNA reads TGTGCCAGCAGCTTAAAGACAGCAGAAGAGACCCAGTACTTC. Amino acid sequence: CASSLKTAEETQYF.

This chain links TRBV9 with TRBJ1-5; no clear D. V lost 1 base and J 0 bases, leaving 2 bases between the germline ends. The CDR3 loop spans 13 amino acids. Looked up from germline, CDR1 is SGDLS and CDR2 is YYNGEE. CDR3 region: CASSVRSNQPQHF. For the CDR3, the DNA is TGTGCCAGCAGCGTACGTAGCAATCAGCCCCAGCATTTT. Complete variable domain (other parts from reference TRBV9 and TRBJ1-5): DSGVTQTPKHLITATGQRVTLRCSPRSGDLSVYWYQQSLDQGLQFLIQYYNGEERAKGNILERFSAQQFPDLHSELNLSSLELGDSALYFCASSVRSNQPQHFGDGTRLSIL.

The J gene is TRBJ1-2, the V gene TRBV28; D is possibly TRBD1 (6 bases). Germline CDR1 and CDR2: MDHEN and SYDVKM. The CDR3 runs 13 residues. Trimming cost V 10 bases and J 1 base, with 13 bases left between them. The CDR3 reads CATSPGVNYGYTF. CDR3 sequence (DNA): TGTGCCACCTCCCCAGGGGTTAACTATGGCTACACCTTC.

A few counts support this clone. The chain joins TRBV14 to TRBJ2-1; 12 bases align to TRBD2. Losses at the gene ends were 6 bases for V and 7 bases for J; bases not matched to a gene: 7. The CDR3 sequence is 15 residues long. Germline CDR1 SGHDN, CDR2 FVKESK. In DNA, the CDR3 is TGTGCCAGCAGGACTAGCGGGAGTCGGAGAAATGAGCAGTTCTTC. Translated, it gives CASRTSGSRRNEQFF.

The J gene is TRBJ2-3, the V gene TRBV5-4, with 12 bases fitting TRBD2. The CDR3 runs to 17 residues. Per germline, CDR1 SGHNT and CDR2 YYREEE (reference sequence). V lost 1 base and J lost 4; bases outside the gene matches: 7. This chain's CDR3 is CASSLLRLAGVADTQYF. Written as DNA, the CDR3 is TGTGCCAGCAGCTTGCTTCGACTAGCGGGAGTTGCAGATACGCAGTATTTT.

The chain carries TRBV7-8 and TRBJ2-3; the D gene is possibly TRBD1 (5 bases). The CDR3 is made up of 15 amino acids. V gave up 5 bases and J gave up 0 bases, with 12 bases separating them. The germline gives CDR1 SGHVS, CDR2 FQNEAQ. The CDR3 coding sequence is TGTGCCAGCAGCCGCATGGGGCAGAGCACAGATACGCAGTATTTT. It translates to CASSRMGQSTDTQYF. The full variable domain, in which reference TRBV7-8 and TRBJ2-3 provide the parts outside the CDR3, is GAGVSQSPRYKVAKRGQDVALRCDPISGHVSLFWYQQALGQGPEFLTYFQNEAQLDKSGLPSDRFFAERPEGSVSTLKIQRTQQEDSAVYLCASSRMGQSTDTQYFGPGTRLTVL.

V gene TRBV11-2 combines with J gene TRBJ2-1; 15 bases are shared with TRBD2. Germline CDR1 SGHAT, CDR2 FQNNGV. The length of the CDR3 is 13 residues. J gave up 15 bases and V 5 bases, and 5 bases lay outside the gene matches. This CDR3 is CASSPGLAGGLFF. DNA of the CDR3: TGTGCCAGCAGCCCCGGACTAGCGGGGGGGCTGTTCTTC.

A few counts support this clone. One junction end does not reproduce the germline sequence, and a read error may be involved. The V call is TRBV7-2, the J call TRBJ2-7, with D tentatively TRBD2 (6 bases). CDR3 length: 14 amino acids. CDR1 and CDR2 (germline): SGHTA, FQGNSA. The CDR3 protein is CASSIIGGVYEQYF. The CDR3 DNA follows: TGTGCGAGCAGCATAATTGGAGGGGTCTACGAGCAGTACTTC.